This T cell receptor (beta chain) originates from a study of cytomegalovirus exposure and HLA in healthy donors. V lost 2 bases to trimming and J lost 3 bases, with 11 bases between them. Germline CDR1 is SGHRS and CDR2 is YFSETQ. The CDR3 totals 14 residues. PCR amplification relied on 60 Vbeta primers (plus 13 Jbeta primers). The assay was immunoSEQ multiplex PCR, and TCRdb's table has in-frame clones only and misses some. The data hold more than 110,000 clones, with about 80% observed a single time. The sequenced sample was PBMCs. The gene calls are TRBV5-1 and TRBJ1-2; D is undetermined. The sequence derives from a man aged 35-49 years in good health and CMV-seropositive. Here the CDR3 reads CASSFIPGDYGYTF. The CDR3 DNA is TGCGCCAGCAGCTTTATTCCCGGGGACTATGGCTACACCTTC.